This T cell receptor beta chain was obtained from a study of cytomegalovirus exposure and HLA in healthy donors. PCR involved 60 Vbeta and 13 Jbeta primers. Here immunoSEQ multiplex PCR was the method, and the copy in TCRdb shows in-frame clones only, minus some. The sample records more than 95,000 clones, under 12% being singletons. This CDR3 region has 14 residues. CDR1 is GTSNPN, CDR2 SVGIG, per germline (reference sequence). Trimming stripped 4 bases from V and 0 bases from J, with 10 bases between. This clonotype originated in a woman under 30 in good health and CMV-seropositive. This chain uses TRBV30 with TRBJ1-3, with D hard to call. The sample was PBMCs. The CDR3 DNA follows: TGTGCCTGGAACTTAGCCTACTCTGGAAACACCATATATTTT. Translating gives CAWNLAYSGNTIYF.